This T cell receptor (beta chain) derives from a study of cytomegalovirus exposure and HLA in healthy donors. General study findings and limits: Through in vitro validation, three CMV-associated chains were shown to be specific for CMV antigens.

This clone appeared once. What it binds is unknown. The PCR made use of 60 Vbeta and 13 Jbeta primers. Method: immunoSEQ multiplex PCR; TCRdb's copy keeps in-frame clones and lacks some. The sample holds 170,000 or so clones, under 85% seen once. This CDR3 has 17 residues. Trimming removed 0 bases from V and 6 bases from J, with 15 bases in between. CDR1 is LGHNA and CDR2 is YSLEER in the germline V gene. Sequences were obtained from PBMCs. This sequence originates from a man aged 45-60 years in good health and CMV-seronegative. The V and J genes are TRBV4-3 and TRBJ1-6, with TRBD1 as a possible D gene (5 bases). CDR3 residues: CASSQEIVGGSNSPLHF. The CDR3 DNA reads TGCGCCAGCAGCCAAGAGATTGTCGGGGGTAGTAATTCACCCCTCCACTTT.